This entry is about one T cell receptor (beta chain). Its antigen remains unidentified. A constant-region primer primed TCR beta cDNA synthesis from about 490 ng of total RNA. Modified slightly, ARM-PCR produced TCR beta libraries over three nested multiplex PCR rounds. Rounds one and two of PCR, each of 10 cycles, were primed with TRBV1-TRBV30 forward primers and a C-beta reverse primer. TCRdb called the multiplex PCR reads again in MiXCR, with one record for every CDR3 protein. The sample consists of about 180,000 distinct CDR3 sequences, about 60% of them appearing once. The sample is drawn from a study of tumor-infiltrating lymphocytes in primary liver carcinoma. General study findings and limits: Researchers found tumor-adjacent and tumor-blood pairs overlapped less than tumor region pairs. The bulk unsorted samples meant that CD4+ and CD8+ repertoires went uncompared.

J gave up 8 bases and V 2 bases, and 11 bases lay outside the gene matches. Germline V gene data show CDR1 as MNHEY and CDR2 as SVGAGI. This CDR3 comprises 15 residues. Alongside blood RNA obtained from unsorted whole blood, germline DNA was also extracted. Sample: peripheral blood. The rearrangement uses TRBV6-5 and TRBJ2-7; 8 bases align to TRBD2. The TCR comes from a man in his forties with primary liver carcinoma and hepatitis B virus infection. As DNA, the CDR3 is TGTGCCAGCAGTTACGGAAGCGGGAGTACTTACAAGCAGTACTTC. Amino acid sequence: CASSYGSGSTYKQYF.